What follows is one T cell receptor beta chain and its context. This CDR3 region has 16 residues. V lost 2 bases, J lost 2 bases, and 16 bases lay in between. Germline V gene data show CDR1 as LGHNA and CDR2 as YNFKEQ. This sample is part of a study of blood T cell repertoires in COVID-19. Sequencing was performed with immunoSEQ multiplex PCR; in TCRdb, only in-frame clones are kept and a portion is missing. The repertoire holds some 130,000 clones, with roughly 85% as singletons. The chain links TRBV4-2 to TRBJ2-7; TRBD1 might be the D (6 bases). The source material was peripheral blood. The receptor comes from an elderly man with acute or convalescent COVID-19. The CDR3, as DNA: TGTGCCAGCAGCCAACTTTCCCGGGACATTACCTACGAGCAGTACTTC. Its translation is CASSQLSRDITYEQYF.